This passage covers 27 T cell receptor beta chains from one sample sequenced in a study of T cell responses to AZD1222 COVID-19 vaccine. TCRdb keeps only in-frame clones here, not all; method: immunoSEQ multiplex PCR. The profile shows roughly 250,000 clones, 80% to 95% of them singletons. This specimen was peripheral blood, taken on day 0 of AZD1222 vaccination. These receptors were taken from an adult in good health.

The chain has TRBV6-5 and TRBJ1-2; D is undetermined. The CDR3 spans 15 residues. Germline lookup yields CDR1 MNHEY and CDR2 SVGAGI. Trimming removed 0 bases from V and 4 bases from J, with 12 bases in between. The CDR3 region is CASSYSRRDLYGYTF. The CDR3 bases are TGTGCCAGCAGTTACTCACGACGGGATCTCTATGGCTACACCTTC.

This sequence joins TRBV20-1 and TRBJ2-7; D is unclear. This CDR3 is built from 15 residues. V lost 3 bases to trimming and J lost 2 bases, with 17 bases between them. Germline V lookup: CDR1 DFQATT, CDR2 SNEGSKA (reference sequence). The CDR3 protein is CSASGVEQATYEQYF. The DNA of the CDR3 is TGCAGTGCTAGTGGGGTAGAGCAGGCTACCTACGAGCAGTACTTC.

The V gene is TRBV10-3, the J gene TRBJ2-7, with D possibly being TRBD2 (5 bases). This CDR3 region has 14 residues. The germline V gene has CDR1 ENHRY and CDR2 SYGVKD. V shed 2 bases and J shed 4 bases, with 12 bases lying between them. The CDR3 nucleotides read TGTGCCATCAGTGAGAGGGCCAGCGGTTACGAGCAGTACTTC. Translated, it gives CAISERASGYEQYF.

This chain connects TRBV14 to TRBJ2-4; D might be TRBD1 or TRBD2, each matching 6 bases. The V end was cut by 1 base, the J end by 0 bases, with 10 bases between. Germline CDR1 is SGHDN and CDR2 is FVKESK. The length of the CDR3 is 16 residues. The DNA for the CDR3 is TGTGCCAGCAGCCAAGGGGGGGCTATAGCCAAAAACATTCAGTACTTC. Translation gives CASSQGGAIAKNIQYF.

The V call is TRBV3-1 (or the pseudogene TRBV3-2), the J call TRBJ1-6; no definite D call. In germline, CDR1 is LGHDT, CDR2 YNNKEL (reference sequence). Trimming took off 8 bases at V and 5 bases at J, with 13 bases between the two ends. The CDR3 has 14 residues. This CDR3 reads CASGVLANNSPLHF. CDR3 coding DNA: TGTGCCAGCGGGGTCCTCGCAAATAATTCACCCCTCCACTTT.

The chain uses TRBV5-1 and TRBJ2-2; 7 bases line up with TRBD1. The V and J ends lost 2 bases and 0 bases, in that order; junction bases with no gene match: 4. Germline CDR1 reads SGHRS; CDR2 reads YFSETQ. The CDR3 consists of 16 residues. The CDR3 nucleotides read TGCGCCAGCAGCTTACTGGACAGGTCGAACACCGGGGAGCTGTTTTTT. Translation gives CASSLLDRSNTGELFF.

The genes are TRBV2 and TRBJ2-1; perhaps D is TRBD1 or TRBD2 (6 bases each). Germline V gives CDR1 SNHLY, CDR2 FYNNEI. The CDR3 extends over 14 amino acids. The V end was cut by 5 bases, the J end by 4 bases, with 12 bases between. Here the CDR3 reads CASSPWRGYNEQFF. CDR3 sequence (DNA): TGTGCCAGCAGTCCATGGAGGGGGTACAATGAGCAGTTCTTC. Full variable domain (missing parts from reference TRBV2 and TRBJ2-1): EPEVTQTPSHQVTQMGQEVILRCVPISNHLYFYWYRQILGQKVEFLVSFYNNEISEKSEIFDDQFSVERPDGSNFTLKIRSTKLEDSAMYFCASSPWRGYNEQFFGPGTRLTVL.

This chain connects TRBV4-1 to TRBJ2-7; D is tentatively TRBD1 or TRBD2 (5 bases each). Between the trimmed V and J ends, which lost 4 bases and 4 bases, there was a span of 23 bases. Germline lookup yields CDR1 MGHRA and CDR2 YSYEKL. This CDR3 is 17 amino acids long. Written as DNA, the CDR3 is TGCGCCAGCAGCCTCGGAAGGGTGTCCCGGGACCTTTACGAGCAGTACTTC. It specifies CASSLGRVSRDLYEQYF.

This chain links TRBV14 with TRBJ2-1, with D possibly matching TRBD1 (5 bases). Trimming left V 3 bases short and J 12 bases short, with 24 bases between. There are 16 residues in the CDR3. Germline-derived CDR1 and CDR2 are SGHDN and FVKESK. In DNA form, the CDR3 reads TGTGCCAGCAGCCACCTTGGAAGGGGTGGACCCCCCTGGCAGTTCTTC. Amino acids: CASSHLGRGGPPWQFF.

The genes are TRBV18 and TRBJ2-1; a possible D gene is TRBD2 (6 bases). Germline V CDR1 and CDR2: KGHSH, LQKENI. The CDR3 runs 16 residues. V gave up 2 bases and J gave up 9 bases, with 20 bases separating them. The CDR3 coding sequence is TGTGCCAGCTCACCAGGGATGGGGGGTACGGGCGCTGAGCAGTTCTTC. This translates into CASSPGMGGTGAEQFF.

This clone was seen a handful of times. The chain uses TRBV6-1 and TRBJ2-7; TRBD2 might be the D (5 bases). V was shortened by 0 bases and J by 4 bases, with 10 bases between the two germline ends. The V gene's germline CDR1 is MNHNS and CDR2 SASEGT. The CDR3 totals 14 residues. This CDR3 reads CASSEAPVAYEQYF. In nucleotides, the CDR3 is TGTGCCAGCAGTGAAGCGCCGGTAGCGTACGAGCAGTACTTC.

The CDR3 DNA follows: TGTGCCAGTAGTCTACACAGGGGAGAGAACACTGAAGCTTTCTTT. Its protein is CASSLHRGENTEAFF. V and J are TRBV19 and TRBJ1-1, with 7 nucleotides matching TRBD1. The CDR3 loop spans 15 amino acids. J lost 1 base, V lost 5 bases, and 7 bases had no gene match. Germline CDR1 is LNHDA and CDR2 is SQIVND (reference sequence).

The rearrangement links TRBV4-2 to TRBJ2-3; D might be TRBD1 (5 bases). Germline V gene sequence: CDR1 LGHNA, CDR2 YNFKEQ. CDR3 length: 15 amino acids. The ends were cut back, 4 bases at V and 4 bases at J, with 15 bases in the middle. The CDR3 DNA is TGTGCCAGCAGCCCCTCAGGGATAGACCCAGATACGCAGTATTTT. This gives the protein CASSPSGIDPDTQYF.

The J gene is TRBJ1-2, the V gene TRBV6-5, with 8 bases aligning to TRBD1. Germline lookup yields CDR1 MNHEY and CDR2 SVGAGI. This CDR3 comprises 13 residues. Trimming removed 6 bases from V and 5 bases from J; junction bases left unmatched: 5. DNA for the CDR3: TGTGCCAGCAGGGAGGGGACAGGTTATGGCTACACCTTC. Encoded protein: CASREGTGYGYTF.

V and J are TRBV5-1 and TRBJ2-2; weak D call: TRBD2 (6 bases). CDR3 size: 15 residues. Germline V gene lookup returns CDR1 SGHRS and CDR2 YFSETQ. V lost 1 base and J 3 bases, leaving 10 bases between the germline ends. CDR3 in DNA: TGCGCCAGCAGCTTGTCGGGACTCTACACCGGGGAGCTGTTTTTT. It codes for CASSLSGLYTGELFF.

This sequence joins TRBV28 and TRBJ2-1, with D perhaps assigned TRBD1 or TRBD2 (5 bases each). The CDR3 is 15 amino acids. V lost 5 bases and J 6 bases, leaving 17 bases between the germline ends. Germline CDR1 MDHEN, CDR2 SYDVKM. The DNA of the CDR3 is TGTGCCAGCAGTCCCCACCGGGGCAAGGCCAATGAGCAGTTCTTC. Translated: CASSPHRGKANEQFF.

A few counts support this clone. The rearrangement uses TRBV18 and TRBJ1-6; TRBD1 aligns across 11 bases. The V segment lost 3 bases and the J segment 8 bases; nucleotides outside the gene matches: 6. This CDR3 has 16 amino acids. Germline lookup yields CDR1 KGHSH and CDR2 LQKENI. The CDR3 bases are TGTGCCAGCTCACCCGGACAGGGGGCTCTGGATTCACCCCTCCACTTT. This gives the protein CASSPGQGALDSPLHF.

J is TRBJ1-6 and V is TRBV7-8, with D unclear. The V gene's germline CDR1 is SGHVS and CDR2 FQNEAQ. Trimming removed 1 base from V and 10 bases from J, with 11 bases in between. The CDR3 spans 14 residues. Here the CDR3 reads CASSLGQARSPLHF. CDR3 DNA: TGTGCCAGCAGCTTAGGGCAGGCAAGATCACCCCTCCACTTT.

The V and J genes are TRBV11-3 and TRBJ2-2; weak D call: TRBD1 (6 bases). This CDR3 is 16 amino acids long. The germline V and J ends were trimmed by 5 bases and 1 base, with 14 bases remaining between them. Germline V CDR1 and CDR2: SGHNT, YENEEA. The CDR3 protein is CASSPPGRGNTGELFF. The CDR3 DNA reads TGTGCCAGCAGCCCGCCGGGCAGGGGGAACACCGGGGAGCTGTTTTTT. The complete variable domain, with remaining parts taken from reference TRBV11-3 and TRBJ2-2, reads EAGVVQSPRYKIIEKKQPVAFWCNPISGHNTLYWYLQNLGQGPELLIRYENEEAVDDSQLPKDRFSAERLKGVDSTLKIQPAELGDSAVYLCASSPPGRGNTGELFFGEGSRLTVL.

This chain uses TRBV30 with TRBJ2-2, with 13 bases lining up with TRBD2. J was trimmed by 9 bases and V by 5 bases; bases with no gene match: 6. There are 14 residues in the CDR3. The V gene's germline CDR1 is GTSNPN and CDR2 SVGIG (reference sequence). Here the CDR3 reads CAWDQGLAGRELFF. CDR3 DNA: TGTGCCTGGGACCAGGGACTAGCGGGAAGGGAGCTGTTTTTT.

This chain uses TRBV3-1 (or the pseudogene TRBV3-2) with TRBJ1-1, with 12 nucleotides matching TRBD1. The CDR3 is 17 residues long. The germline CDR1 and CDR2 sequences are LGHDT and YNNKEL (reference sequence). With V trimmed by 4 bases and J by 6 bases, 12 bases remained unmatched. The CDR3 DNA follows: TGTGCCAGCAGCCCTCGTCCCGGGACAGGGGGCCAGGCTGAAGCTTTCTTT. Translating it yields CASSPRPGTGGQAEAFF.

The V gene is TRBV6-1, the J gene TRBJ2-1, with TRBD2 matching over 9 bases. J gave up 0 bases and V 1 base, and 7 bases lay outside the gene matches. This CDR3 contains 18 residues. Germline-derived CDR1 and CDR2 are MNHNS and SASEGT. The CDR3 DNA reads TGTGCCAGCAGTGAAGGGGGGCTAGCGGGGAGCTCCTACAATGAGCAGTTCTTC. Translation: CASSEGGLAGSSYNEQFF.

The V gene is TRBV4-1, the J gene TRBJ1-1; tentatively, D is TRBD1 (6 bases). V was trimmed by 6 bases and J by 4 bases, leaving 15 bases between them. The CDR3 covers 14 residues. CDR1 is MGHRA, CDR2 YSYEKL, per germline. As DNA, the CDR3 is TGCGCCAGCAGAGGAACAGGGAGGTCCACTGAAGCTTTCTTT. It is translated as CASRGTGRSTEAFF.

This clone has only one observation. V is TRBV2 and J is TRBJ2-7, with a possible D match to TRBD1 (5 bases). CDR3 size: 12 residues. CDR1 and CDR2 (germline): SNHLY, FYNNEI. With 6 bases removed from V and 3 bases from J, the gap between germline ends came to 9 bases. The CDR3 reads CASSADSYEQYF. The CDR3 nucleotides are TGTGCCAGCAGCGCCGACAGCTACGAGCAGTACTTC.

CDR3 protein: CASSAWTGGEETQYF. The CDR3 bases are TGTGCCAGCAGCGCCTGGACAGGGGGCGAGGAGACCCAGTACTTC. J is TRBJ2-5 and V is TRBV7-6; TRBD1 matches 11 bases. With V trimmed by 5 bases and J by 5 bases, 7 bases remained unmatched. The V gene's germline CDR1 is SGHVS and CDR2 FNYEAQ. The CDR3 runs 15 residues.

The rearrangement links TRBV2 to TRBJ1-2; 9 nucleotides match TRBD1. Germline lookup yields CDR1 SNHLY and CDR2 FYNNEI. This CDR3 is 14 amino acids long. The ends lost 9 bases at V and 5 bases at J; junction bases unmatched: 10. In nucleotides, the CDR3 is TGTGCCAGGCTCAGACAGGGGGTAGGATATGGCTACACCTTC. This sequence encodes CARLRQGVGYGYTF.

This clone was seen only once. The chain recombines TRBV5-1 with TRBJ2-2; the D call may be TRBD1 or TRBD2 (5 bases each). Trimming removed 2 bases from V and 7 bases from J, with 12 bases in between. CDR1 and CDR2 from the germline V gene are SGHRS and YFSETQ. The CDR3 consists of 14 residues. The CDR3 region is CASSFGTPDGELFF. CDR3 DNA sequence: TGCGCCAGCAGCTTCGGGACCCCCGACGGGGAGCTGTTTTTT.